The 22 T cell receptor beta chains listed next were all sequenced from one sample in a study of beta chain features in type 1 diabetes. Reverse transcription of all isolated RNA meant that expressed TCRB transcripts were sequenced. Some clones are missing from TCRdb's copy, which holds only in-frame ones; the method was immunoSEQ multiplex PCR. In the table there are under 450,000 clones, over 12% of which are singletons. The sample consisted of naive CD4+ T cells from blood. The source is a woman younger than 35 in good health.

This clone was counted between two and nine times. The V call is TRBV4-3, the J call TRBJ2-2, with 8 bases fitting TRBD2. The V gene end was trimmed by 0 bases and the J gene end by 6 bases; junction bases not matched to a gene: 6. This CDR3 contains 16 residues. Germline CDR1 and CDR2: LGHNA and YSLEER. CDR3 DNA: TGCGCCAGCAGCCAAGAAGGGACTAGGTTCTCCGGGGAGCTGTTTTTT. Translated: CASSQEGTRFSGELFF.

The gene calls are TRBV5-1 and TRBJ2-3; 9 bases agree with TRBD1. This CDR3 is built from 15 residues. The J segment lost 4 bases and the V segment lost 2 bases, leaving 5 bases of the junction unmatched. CDR1 SGHRS and CDR2 YFSETQ come from the germline V gene. The CDR3 here is CASSLQGAYADTQYF. CDR3 DNA sequence: TGCGCCAGCAGCTTACAGGGGGCTTACGCAGATACGCAGTATTTT.

The rearrangement links TRBV4-3 to TRBJ1-2; weak D call: TRBD1 (5 bases). Trimming shortened V by 0 bases and J by 5 bases, and 10 bases separated the two germline ends. CDR3 length: 14 residues. CDR1 and CDR2 (germline): LGHNA, YSLEER. The CDR3 region is CASSQEGRAYGYTF. CDR3 nucleotides: TGCGCCAGCAGCCAAGAGGGCAGGGCGTATGGCTACACCTTC.

The J gene is TRBJ2-2, the V gene TRBV30; 9 positions match TRBD2. Germline V lookup: CDR1 GTSNPN, CDR2 SVGIG (reference sequence). The CDR3 is 14 residues long. The J segment lost 6 bases and the V segment lost 2 bases, leaving 4 bases of the junction unmatched. The CDR3 sequence is CAWSSGRQSGELFF. The CDR3 nucleotides read TGTGCCTGGAGTAGCGGGAGGCAATCCGGGGAGCTGTTTTTT.

V gene TRBV30 combines with J gene TRBJ1-1; possibly TRBD1 for D (6 bases). Germline V gene sequence: CDR1 GTSNPN, CDR2 SVGIG (reference sequence). The CDR3 is 13 amino acids. V lost 3 bases and J lost 7, with 15 bases in between. This CDR3 reads CAWRRTGHSEAFF. The CDR3 region has the DNA TGTGCCTGGAGGAGAACAGGGCACAGTGAAGCTTTCTTT.

CDR3 amino acids: CASSARSSNEQFF. The CDR3, as DNA: TGTGCCAGCAGCGCCCGATCGAGTAATGAGCAGTTCTTC. The gene calls are TRBV9 and TRBJ2-1; D ambiguous. This CDR3 is built from 13 residues. Trimming left V 3 bases short and J 7 bases short, with 11 bases between. Per germline, CDR1 SGDLS and CDR2 YYNGEE.

This clone showed up just a few times. V and J are TRBV10-3 and TRBJ2-1, with TRBD2 matching over 10 bases. The CDR3 covers 14 residues. The junction had 6 bases not matched to a gene; V was cut back by 5 bases and J by 8 bases. Germline values: CDR1 ENHRY, CDR2 SYGVKD. The CDR3 reads CAISSSGSFDEQFF. CDR3 DNA: TGTGCCATCAGTTCTAGCGGGAGCTTCGATGAGCAGTTCTTC.

The chain carries TRBV9 and TRBJ1-2; a weak D match, TRBD1 (5 bases). There are 13 residues in the CDR3. Trimming pared 0 bases from V and 6 bases from J, leaving 9 bases between. Germline lookup yields CDR1 SGDLS and CDR2 YYNGEE. As DNA, the CDR3 is TGTGCCAGCAGCGTAGACGGGGGTGATGGCTACACCTTC. It codes for CASSVDGGDGYTF.

J is TRBJ2-4 and V is TRBV7-2; the D gene is possibly TRBD2 (6 bases). Trimming took off 1 base at V and 8 bases at J, with 12 bases between the two ends. There are 14 residues in the CDR3. Germline CDR1 is SGHTA and CDR2 is FQGNSA. This CDR3 reads CASSLGRSGDIQYF. Here the CDR3 DNA reads TGTGCCAGCAGCTTAGGTCGGTCGGGGGACATTCAGTACTTC.

This clone was detected only a few times. The V and J genes are TRBV14 and TRBJ2-1; 7 positions match TRBD1. V lost 4 bases and J lost 2; bases outside the gene matches: 5. CDR1 and CDR2 (germline): SGHDN, FVKESK. There are 15 residues in the CDR3. The CDR3 here is CASSLEQGPYNEQFF. The CDR3 region has the DNA TGTGCCAGCAGCCTGGAACAGGGGCCCTACAATGAGCAGTTCTTC.

V gene TRBV30 combines with J gene TRBJ1-1; tentatively, D is TRBD1 (5 bases). Trimming took off 0 bases at V and 5 bases at J, with 10 bases between the two ends. The CDR3 runs 13 residues. CDR1 and CDR2 (germline): GTSNPN, SVGIG (reference sequence). The CDR3 here is CAWSVVGGTEAFF. The CDR3, as DNA: TGTGCCTGGAGTGTAGTGGGGGGGACTGAAGCTTTCTTT.

There are a few counts of this clone. The chain has TRBV9 and TRBJ2-1; D is unclear. The CDR3 covers 15 residues. Germline-derived CDR1 and CDR2 are SGDLS and YYNGEE. V lost 0 bases to trimming and J lost 4 bases, with 11 bases between them. CDR3: CASSVATQQYNEQFF. In nucleotides, the CDR3 is TGTGCCAGCAGCGTAGCTACCCAACAGTACAATGAGCAGTTCTTC.

This clone was seen a handful of times. The chain employs TRBV7-2 and TRBJ2-3, with TRBD2 as a possible D gene (6 bases). The CDR3 is made up of 12 amino acids. V gave up 2 bases and J gave up 11 bases, with 11 bases separating them. The germline V gene has CDR1 SGHTA and CDR2 FQGNSA. CDR3 sequence reads: CASSLPGTLQYF. The CDR3 bases are TGTGCCAGCAGCTTACCCGGGACTTTGCAGTATTTT.

This clone was seen more than once but under ten times. The chain uses TRBV7-9 and TRBJ2-1, with D perhaps matching TRBD1 (5 bases). Germline V gene data show CDR1 as SEHNR and CDR2 as FQNEAQ (reference sequence). The CDR3 loop spans 16 amino acids. Trimming removed 0 bases from V and 5 bases from J, with 14 bases in between. The CDR3 loop reads CASSLAQGLTHNEQFF. The CDR3 nucleotides are TGTGCCAGCAGCTTAGCGCAGGGATTGACACACAATGAGCAGTTCTTC.

The rearrangement uses TRBV2 and TRBJ2-7, with D maybe TRBD1 (6 bases). Germline assignment: CDR1 SNHLY and CDR2 FYNNEI. This CDR3 comprises 13 residues. Deletions cut 7 bases from V and 5 bases from J, with 15 bases between. The CDR3 DNA reads TGTGCCAGCATGGGGGCCATTAGGGACGAGCAGTACTTC. Amino acids: CASMGAIRDEQYF.

This chain joins TRBV5-6 and TRBJ2-5; 10 bases are shared with TRBD2. V gave up 7 bases and J gave up 4 bases; unmatched junction bases: 10. The CDR3 extends over 15 amino acids. Per germline, CDR1 SGHDT and CDR2 YYEEEE. Here the CDR3 reads CASGFSGRLGETQYF. CDR3 DNA: TGTGCCAGCGGTTTTAGCGGGAGGTTAGGAGAGACCCAGTACTTC.

This clone occurred a few times. The gene calls are TRBV27 and TRBJ2-3; 8 bases fit TRBD2. There are 15 residues in the CDR3. V dropped 3 bases and J dropped 6; count of bases not matched to a gene: 8. CDR1 and CDR2 from the germline V gene are MNHEY and SMNVEV (reference sequence). CDR3 protein: CASSLRSGRQDTQYF. The CDR3 DNA is TGTGCCAGCAGTTTGAGGAGCGGGAGACAGGATACGCAGTATTTT.

This clone was observed a handful of times. This chain uses TRBV5-6 with TRBJ2-1; the match to TRBD2 covers 11 bases. In germline, CDR1 is SGHDT, CDR2 YYEEEE. The CDR3 extends over 15 amino acids. V gave up 3 bases and J gave up 4 bases; unmatched junction bases: 3. The CDR3 region has the DNA TGTGCCAGCAGCTACCTAGCGGGAGGTTACAATGAGCAGTTCTTC. This codes for CASSYLAGGYNEQFF.

The chain employs TRBV7-3 and TRBJ2-3; a possible D gene is TRBD1 (7 bases). Germline V gene data show CDR1 as SGHTA and CDR2 as FQGTGA. The CDR3 contains 13 residues. V shed 2 bases and J shed 6 bases, with 9 bases lying between them. The CDR3 DNA sequence: TGTGCCAGCAGCTTACCAGGGGGGGATACGCAGTATTTT. Residues: CASSLPGGDTQYF.

This sequence joins TRBV4-3 and TRBJ2-6; tentative D call: TRBD2 (6 bases). The CDR3 has 17 amino acids. Germline assignment: CDR1 LGHNA and CDR2 YSLEER. V gave up 3 bases and J gave up 0 bases, with 12 bases separating them. This CDR3 reads CASSQAVTSSGANVLTF. CDR3 coding DNA: TGCGCCAGCAGCCAGGCTGTGACTAGCTCTGGGGCCAACGTCCTGACTTTC.

This clone was found a few times. The same CDR3 also results from other DNA sequences found in this sample. The gene calls are TRBV7-2 and TRBJ2-1; TRBD2 aligns across 8 bases. The trim removed 5 bases at V and 2 bases at J, leaving 5 bases unmatched. CDR1 and CDR2 (germline): SGHTA, FQGNSA. This CDR3 region has 15 residues. Here the CDR3 DNA reads TGTGCCAGCAGCCTGACTAGCGCTGCCTACAATGAGCAGTTCTTC. It yields the protein CASSLTSAAYNEQFF. The full variable domain, completed using reference TRBV7-2 and TRBJ2-1, is GAGVSQSPSNKVTEKGKDVELRCDPISGHTALYWYRQSLGQGLEFLIYFQGNSAPDKSGLPSDRFSAERTGGSVSTLTIQRTQQEDSAVYLCASSLTSAAYNEQFFGPGTRLTVL.

This clone was detected a few times. Germline and junction disagree at one end, which may indicate a read error. The chain couples TRBV5-1 to TRBJ2-2; no clear D gene. There are 15 residues in the CDR3. Germline CDR1 and CDR2: SGHRS and YFSETQ. The CDR3 nucleotides read TGCGCCAGCAGCTTGGTTACATCGAACGCCGGGGAGCTGTTTTTT. As protein: CASSLVTSNAGELFF.